Described below is a single T cell receptor (beta chain) sequence and its context. This sample stems from a study of CD8+ T cells in alopecia areata. Sequencing used cDNA as its template, made by extracting RNA and reverse transcribing it. Produced via immunoSEQ multiplex PCR; TCRdb's table is partial and in-frame only. The table lists some 200,000 clones, about 58% of them singletons. Sample treatment: oral pan-JAK inhibitor, 5-10 mg twice daily. V lost 7 bases and J lost 2, with 18 bases in between. The germline gives CDR1 SNHLY, CDR2 FYNNEI. The CDR3 has 15 residues. The sequence came from a human donor with alopecia areata. The genes are TRBV2 and TRBJ2-7; perhaps TRBD1 as D (6 bases). The specimen comprised CD4+ T cells sorted from blood, sampled at week 4, from a patient treated with tofacitinib. The CDR3 loop reads CASTSTLWGPYEQYF. The DNA of the CDR3 is TGTGCCAGCACTAGCACTTTATGGGGGCCCTACGAGCAGTACTTC.